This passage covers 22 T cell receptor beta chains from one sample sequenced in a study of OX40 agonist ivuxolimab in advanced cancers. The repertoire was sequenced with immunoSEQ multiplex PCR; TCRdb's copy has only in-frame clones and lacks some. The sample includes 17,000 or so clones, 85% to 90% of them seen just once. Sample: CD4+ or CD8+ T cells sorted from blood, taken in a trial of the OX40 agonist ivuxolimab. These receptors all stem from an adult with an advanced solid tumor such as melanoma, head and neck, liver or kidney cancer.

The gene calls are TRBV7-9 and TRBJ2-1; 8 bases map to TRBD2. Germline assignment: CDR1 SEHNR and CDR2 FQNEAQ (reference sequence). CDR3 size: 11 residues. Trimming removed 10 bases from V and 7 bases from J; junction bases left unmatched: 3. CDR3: CAITGGNEQFF. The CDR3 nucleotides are TGTGCCATCACGGGGGGGAATGAGCAGTTCTTC.

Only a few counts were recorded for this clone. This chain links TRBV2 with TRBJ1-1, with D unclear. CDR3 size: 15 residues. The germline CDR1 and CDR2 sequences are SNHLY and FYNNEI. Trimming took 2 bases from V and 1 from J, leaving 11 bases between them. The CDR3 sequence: CASSELAGGNTEAFF. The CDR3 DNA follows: TGTGCCAGCAGTGAATTGGCTGGCGGGAACACTGAAGCTTTCTTT.

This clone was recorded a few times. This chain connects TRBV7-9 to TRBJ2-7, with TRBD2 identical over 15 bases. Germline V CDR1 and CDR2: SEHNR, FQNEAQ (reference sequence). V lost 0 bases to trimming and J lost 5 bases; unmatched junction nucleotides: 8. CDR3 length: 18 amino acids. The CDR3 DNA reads TGTGCCAGCAGCTTAGCGTTGGGACTAGCGGGAGGCAGCCACGAGCAGTACTTC. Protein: CASSLALGLAGGSHEQYF. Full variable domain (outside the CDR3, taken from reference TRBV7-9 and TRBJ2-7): DTGVSQNPRHKITKRGQNVTFRCDPISEHNRLYWYRQTLGQGPEFLTYFQNEAQLEKSRLLSDRFSAERPKGSFSTLEIQRTEQGDSAMYLCASSLALGLAGGSHEQYFGPGTRLTVT.

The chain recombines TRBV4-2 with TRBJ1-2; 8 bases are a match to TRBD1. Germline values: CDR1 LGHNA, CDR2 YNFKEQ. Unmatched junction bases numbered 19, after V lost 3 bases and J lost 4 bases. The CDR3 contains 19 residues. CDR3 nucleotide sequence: TGTGCCAGCAGCCAGGAAGGAGGGACCAGGGGGCATCTTCTCTATGGCTACACCTTC. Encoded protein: CASSQEGGTRGHLLYGYTF.

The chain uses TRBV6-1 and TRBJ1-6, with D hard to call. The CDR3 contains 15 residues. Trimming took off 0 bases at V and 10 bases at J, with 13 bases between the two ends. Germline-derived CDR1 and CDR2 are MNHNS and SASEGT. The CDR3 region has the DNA TGTGCCAGCAGTGAAGCGGAGGGTATCACATCACCCCTCCACTTT. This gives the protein CASSEAEGITSPLHF.

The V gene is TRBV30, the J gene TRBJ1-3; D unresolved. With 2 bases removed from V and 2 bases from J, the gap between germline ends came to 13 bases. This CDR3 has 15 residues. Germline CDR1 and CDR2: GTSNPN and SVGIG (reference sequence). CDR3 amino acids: CAWSLKGKAGNTIYF. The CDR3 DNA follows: TGTGCCTGGAGTCTTAAGGGAAAGGCTGGAAACACCATATATTTT.

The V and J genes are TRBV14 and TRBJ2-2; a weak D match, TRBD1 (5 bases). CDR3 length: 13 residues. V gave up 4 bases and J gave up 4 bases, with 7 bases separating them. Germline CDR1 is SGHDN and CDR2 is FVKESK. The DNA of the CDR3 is TGTGCCAGCAGCCCGACAGTCACCGGGGAGCTGTTTTTT. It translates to CASSPTVTGELFF. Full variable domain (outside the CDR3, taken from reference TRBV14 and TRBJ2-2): EAGVTQFPSHSVIEKGQTVTLRCDPISGHDNLYWYRRVMGKEIKFLLHFVKESKQDESGMPNNRFLAERTGGTYSTLKVQPAELEDSGVYFCASSPTVTGELFFGEGSRLTVL.

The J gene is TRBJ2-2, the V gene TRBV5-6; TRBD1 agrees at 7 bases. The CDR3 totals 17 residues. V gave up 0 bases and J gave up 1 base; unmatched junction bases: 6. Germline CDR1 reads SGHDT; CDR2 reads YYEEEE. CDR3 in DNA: TGTGCCAGCAGCTTGGAAGGGGGCCGGATGAACACCGGGGAGCTGTTTTTT. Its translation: CASSLEGGRMNTGELFF. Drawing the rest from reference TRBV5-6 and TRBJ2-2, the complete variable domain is DAGVTQSPTHLIKTRGQQVTLRCSPKSGHDTVSWYQQALGQGPQFIFQYYEEEERQRGNFPDRFSGHQFPNYSSELNVNALLLGDSALYLCASSLEGGRMNTGELFFGEGSRLTVL.

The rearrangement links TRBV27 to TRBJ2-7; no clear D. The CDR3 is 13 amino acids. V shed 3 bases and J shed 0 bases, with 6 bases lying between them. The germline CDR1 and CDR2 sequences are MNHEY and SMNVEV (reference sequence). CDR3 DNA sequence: TGTGCCAGCAGTTTCGGGCGCTCCTACGAGCAGTACTTC. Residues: CASSFGRSYEQYF.

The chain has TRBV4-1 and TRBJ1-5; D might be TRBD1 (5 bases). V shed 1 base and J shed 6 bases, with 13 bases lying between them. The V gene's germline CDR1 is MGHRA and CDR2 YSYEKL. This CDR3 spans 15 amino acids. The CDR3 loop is CASSQGAGPGQPQHF. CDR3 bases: TGCGCCAGCAGCCAAGGAGCGGGGCCAGGTCAGCCCCAGCATTTT.

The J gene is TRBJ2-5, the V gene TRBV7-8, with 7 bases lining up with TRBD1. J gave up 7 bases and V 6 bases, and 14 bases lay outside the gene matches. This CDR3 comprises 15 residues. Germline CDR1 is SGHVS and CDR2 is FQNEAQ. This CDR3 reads CASREQGSLERTQYF. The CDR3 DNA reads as TGTGCCAGCAGGGAACAGGGGTCTCTGGAGAGGACCCAGTACTTC. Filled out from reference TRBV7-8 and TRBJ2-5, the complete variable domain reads GAGVSQSPRYKVAKRGQDVALRCDPISGHVSLFWYQQALGQGPEFLTYFQNEAQLDKSGLPSDRFFAERPEGSVSTLKIQRTQQEDSAVYLCASREQGSLERTQYFGPGTRLLVL.

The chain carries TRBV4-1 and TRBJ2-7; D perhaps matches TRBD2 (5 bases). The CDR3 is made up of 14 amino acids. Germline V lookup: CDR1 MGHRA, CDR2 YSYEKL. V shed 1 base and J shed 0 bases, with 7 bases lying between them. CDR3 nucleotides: TGCGCCAGCAGCCAAGGACTATACTCCTACGAGCAGTACTTC. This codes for CASSQGLYSYEQYF.

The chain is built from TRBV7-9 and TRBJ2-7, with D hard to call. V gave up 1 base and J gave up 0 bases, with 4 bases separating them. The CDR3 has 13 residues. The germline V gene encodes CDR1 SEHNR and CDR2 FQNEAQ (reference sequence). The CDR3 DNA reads TGTGCCAGCAGCTTAGGTCCCTCCTACGAGCAGTACTTC. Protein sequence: CASSLGPSYEQYF. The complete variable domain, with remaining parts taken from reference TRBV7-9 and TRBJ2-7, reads DTGVSQNPRHKITKRGQNVTFRCDPISEHNRLYWYRQTLGQGPEFLTYFQNEAQLEKSRLLSDRFSAERPKGSFSTLEIQRTEQGDSAMYLCASSLGPSYEQYFGPGTRLTVT.

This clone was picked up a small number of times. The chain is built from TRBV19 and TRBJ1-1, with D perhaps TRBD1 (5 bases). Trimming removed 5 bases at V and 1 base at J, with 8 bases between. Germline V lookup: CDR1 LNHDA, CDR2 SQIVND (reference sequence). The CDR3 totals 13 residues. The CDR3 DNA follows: TGTGCCAGTAGTTTCGGGGGGAACACTGAAGCTTTCTTT. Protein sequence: CASSFGGNTEAFF.

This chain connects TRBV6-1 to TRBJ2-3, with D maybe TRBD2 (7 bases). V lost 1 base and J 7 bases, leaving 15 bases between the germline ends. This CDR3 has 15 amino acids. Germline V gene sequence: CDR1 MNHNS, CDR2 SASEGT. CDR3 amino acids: CASSEGRLGGHTQYF. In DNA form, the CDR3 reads TGTGCCAGCAGTGAAGGCCGGCTGGGGGGGCATACGCAGTATTTT.

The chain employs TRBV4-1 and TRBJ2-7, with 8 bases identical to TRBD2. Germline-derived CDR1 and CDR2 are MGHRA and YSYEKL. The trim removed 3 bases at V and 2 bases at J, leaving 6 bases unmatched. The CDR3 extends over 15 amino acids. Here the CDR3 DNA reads TGCGCCAGCAGCCAGGGAGGAGCGGGAGCCTACGAGCAGTACTTC. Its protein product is CASSQGGAGAYEQYF.

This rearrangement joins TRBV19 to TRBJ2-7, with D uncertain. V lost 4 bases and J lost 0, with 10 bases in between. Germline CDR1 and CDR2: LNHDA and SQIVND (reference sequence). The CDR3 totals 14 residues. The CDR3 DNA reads TGTGCCAGTAGTACCCGATCGGTCTCCTACGAGCAGTACTTC. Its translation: CASSTRSVSYEQYF.

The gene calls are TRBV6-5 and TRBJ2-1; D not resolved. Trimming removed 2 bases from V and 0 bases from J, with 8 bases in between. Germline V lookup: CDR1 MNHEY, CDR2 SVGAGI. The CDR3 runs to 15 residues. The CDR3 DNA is TGTGCCAGCAGTTACGGAGAGAGCTCCTACAATGAGCAGTTCTTC. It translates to CASSYGESSYNEQFF.

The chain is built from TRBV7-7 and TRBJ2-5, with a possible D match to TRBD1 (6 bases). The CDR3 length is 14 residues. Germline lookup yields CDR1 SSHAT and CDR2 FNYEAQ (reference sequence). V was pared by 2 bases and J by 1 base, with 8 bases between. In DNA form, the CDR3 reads TGTGCCAGCAGCTTACTAGGGGGCCAAGAGACCCAGTACTTC. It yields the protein CASSLLGGQETQYF.

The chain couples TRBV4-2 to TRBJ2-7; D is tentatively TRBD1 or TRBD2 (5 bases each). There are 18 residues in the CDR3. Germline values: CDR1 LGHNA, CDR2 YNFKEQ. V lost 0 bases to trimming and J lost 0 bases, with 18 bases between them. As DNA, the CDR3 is TGTGCCAGCAGCCAAGAAGGGTGGGGGAGCCTCGTCTCCTACGAGCAGTACTTC. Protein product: CASSQEGWGSLVSYEQYF.

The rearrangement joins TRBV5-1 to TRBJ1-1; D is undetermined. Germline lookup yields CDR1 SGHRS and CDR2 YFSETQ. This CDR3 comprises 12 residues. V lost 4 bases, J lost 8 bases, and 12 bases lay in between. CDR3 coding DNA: TGCGCCAGCAGCCCGGGCGGGCGAGAAGCTTTCTTT. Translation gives CASSPGGREAFF.

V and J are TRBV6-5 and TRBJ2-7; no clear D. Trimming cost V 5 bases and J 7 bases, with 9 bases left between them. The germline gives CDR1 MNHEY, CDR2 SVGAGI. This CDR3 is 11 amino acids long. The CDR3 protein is CASSDGWEQYF. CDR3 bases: TGTGCCAGCAGTGATGGGTGGGAGCAGTACTTC.